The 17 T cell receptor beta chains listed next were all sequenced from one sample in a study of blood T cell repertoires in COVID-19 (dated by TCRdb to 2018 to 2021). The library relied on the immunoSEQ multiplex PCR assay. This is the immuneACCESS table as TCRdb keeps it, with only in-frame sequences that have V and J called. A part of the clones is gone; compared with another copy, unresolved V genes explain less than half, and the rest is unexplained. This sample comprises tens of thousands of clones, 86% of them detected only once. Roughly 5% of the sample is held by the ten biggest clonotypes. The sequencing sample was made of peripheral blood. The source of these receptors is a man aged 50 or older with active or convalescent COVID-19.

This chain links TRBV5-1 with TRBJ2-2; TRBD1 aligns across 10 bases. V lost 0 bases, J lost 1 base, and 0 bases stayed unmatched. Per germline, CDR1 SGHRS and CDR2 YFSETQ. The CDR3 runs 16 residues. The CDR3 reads CASSLGDRGNTGELFF. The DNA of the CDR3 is TGCGCCAGCAGCTTGGGGGACAGGGGGAACACCGGGGAGCTGTTTTTT.

This chain's CDR3 is CASSPGADTQYF. CDR3 DNA: TGTGCCAGCAGCCCAGGGGCAGATACGCAGTATTTT. The chain links TRBV11-2 to TRBJ2-3; tentative D call: TRBD1 (6 bases). Trimming cost V 5 bases and J 4 bases, with 7 bases left between them. The CDR3 extends over 12 amino acids. The germline V gene encodes CDR1 SGHAT and CDR2 FQNNGV.

DNA for the CDR3: TGCGCCAGCAGCTTGAGTAGAGATACGCAGTATTTT. This gives the protein CASSLSRDTQYF. The chain uses TRBV5-1 and TRBJ2-3; D gene uncertain. Germline-derived CDR1 and CDR2 are SGHRS and YFSETQ. This CDR3 region has 12 residues. Trimming took 1 base from V and 5 from J, leaving 5 bases between them.

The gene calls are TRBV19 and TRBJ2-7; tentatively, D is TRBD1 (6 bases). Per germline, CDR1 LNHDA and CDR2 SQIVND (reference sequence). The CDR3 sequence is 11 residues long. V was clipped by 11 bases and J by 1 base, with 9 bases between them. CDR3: CAHRGSYEQYF. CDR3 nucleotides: TGTGCCCATAGGGGGTCCTACGAGCAGTACTTC.

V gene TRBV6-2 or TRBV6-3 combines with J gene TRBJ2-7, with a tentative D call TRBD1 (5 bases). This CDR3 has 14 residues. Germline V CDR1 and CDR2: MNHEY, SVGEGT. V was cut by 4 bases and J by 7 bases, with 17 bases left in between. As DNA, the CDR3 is TGTGCCAGCAGTTTCGGACACATGCCTACGGAGCAGTACTTC. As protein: CASSFGHMPTEQYF.

In DNA, the CDR3 is TGTGCCAGCACCGGACAGGGGGCGTCCGAAGCTTTCTTT. The encoded protein is CASTGQGASEAFF. The chain combines TRBV12-3 or TRBV12-4 with TRBJ1-1; TRBD1 matches 11 bases. The CDR3 is 13 residues long. V lost 7 bases to trimming and J lost 8 bases; unmatched junction nucleotides: 6.

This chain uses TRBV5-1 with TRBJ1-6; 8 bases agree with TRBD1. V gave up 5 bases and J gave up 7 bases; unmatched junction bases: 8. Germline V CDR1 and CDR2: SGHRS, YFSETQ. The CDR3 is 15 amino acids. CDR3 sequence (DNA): TGCGCCAGCAGTTACTCAGGACAGGGAAATTCACCCCTCCACTTT. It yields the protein CASSYSGQGNSPLHF.

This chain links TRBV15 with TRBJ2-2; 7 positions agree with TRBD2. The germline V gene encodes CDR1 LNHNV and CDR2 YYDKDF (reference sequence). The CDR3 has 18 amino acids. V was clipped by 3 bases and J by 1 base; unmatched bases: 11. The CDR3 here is CATSRSPGLAVNTGELFF. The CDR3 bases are TGTGCCACCAGCAGGTCCCCAGGTCTAGCGGTGAACACCGGGGAGCTGTTTTTT.

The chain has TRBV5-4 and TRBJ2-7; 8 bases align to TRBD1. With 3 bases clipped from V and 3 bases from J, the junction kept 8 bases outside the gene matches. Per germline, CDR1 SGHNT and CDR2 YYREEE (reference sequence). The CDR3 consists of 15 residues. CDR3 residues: CASSSGQGRIYEQYF. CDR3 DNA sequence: TGTGCCAGCAGCTCTGGACAGGGCAGGATCTACGAGCAGTACTTC.

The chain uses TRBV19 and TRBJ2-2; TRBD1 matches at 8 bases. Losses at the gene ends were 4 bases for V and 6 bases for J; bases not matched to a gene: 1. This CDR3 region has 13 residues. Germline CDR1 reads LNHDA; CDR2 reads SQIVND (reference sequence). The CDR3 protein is CASSTDRAGELFF. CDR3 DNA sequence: TGTGCCAGTAGTACGGACAGGGCCGGGGAGCTGTTTTTT.

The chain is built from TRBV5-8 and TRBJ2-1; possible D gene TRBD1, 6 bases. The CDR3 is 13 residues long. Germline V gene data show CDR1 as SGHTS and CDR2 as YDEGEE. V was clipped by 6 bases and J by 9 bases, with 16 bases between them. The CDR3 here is CASKIQGSTEQFF. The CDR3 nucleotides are TGTGCCAGCAAGATACAGGGTAGCACTGAGCAGTTCTTC.

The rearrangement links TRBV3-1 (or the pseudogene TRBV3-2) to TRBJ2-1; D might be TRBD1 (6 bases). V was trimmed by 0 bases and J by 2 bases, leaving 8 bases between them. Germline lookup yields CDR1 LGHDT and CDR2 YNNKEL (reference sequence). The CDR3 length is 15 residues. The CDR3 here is CASSQDTGTYNEQFF. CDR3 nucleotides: TGTGCCAGCAGCCAAGATACAGGGACCTACAATGAGCAGTTCTTC.

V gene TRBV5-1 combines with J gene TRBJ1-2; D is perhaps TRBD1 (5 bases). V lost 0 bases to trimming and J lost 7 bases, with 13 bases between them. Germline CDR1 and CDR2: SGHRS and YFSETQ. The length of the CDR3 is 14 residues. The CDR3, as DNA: TGCGCCAGCAGCTTGGGGCAGGAGGGGTTTGGCTACACCTTC. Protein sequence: CASSLGQEGFGYTF.

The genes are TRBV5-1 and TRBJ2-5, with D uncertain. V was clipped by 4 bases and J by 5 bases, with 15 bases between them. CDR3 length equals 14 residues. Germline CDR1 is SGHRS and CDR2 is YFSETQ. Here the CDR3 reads CASSVNGVSETQYF. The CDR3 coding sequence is TGCGCCAGCAGCGTGAACGGAGTTTCCGAGACCCAGTACTTC.

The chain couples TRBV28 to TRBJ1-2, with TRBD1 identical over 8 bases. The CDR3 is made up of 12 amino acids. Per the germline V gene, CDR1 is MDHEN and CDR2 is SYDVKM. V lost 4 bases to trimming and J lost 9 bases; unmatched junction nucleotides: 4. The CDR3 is CASSSNRGSYTF. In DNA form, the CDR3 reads TGTGCCAGCAGTTCCAACAGGGGGAGCTACACCTTC.

DNA of the CDR3: TGTGCCAGCAGCCAAAGGACAGGGGGAGGCTATGGCTACACCTTC. Its translation is CASSQRTGGGYGYTF. The chain has TRBV13 and TRBJ1-2; 10 bases map to TRBD1. The J segment lost 4 bases and the V segment lost 5 bases, leaving 7 bases of the junction unmatched. Germline CDR1 PRHDT, CDR2 FYEKMQ (reference sequence). The CDR3 contains 15 residues.

CDR3 protein: CATTSGGNYNEQFF. CDR3 nucleotide sequence: TGTGCCACCACATCAGGGGGGAACTACAATGAGCAGTTCTTC. The chain carries TRBV19 and TRBJ2-1, with D perhaps matching TRBD1 (7 bases). The ends were cut back, 10 bases at V and 3 bases at J, with 16 bases in the middle. Germline V gives CDR1 LNHDA, CDR2 SQIVND (reference sequence). The CDR3 is 14 amino acids.